This TCR beta chain was recovered during a study of cytomegalovirus exposure and HLA in healthy donors. The CDR3 totals 16 residues. Germline CDR1 and CDR2: SGHTA and FQGNSA. V shed 5 bases, J shed 4 bases, and the junction held 10 bases outside the gene matches. A remark on this clone: Antigen specificity is unknown.

The PCR contained 60 Vbeta and 13 Jbeta primers. Only in-frame clones appear in the TCRdb table, and some are missing; sequencing was by immunoSEQ multiplex PCR. Of 200,000 or so clones listed, about 83% are singletons. The study's findings and limits: One later analysis reportedly identified an Asian-associated ancestry cluster that showed fewer N-insertions than the roughly 600-donor mean.

The sample taken for sequencing was PBMCs. The source of this sequence is a girl under 18 in good health and CMV-seronegative. The chain has TRBV7-2 and TRBJ2-1; TRBD2 matches 8 bases. CDR3 coding DNA: TGTGCCAGCAGCGAACCGGGACTAGGCTCTTACAATGAGCAGTTCTTC. Protein product: CASSEPGLGSYNEQFF.